Below are 18 T cell receptor beta chains sequenced from a single sample in a study of beta chain features in type 1 diabetes. Isolated RNA was reverse transcribed in full, so expressed TCRB transcripts were sequenced. Only in-frame clones appear in the TCRdb table, and some are missing; sequencing was by immunoSEQ multiplex PCR. The profile covers roughly 300,000 clones, with approximately 15% appearing a single time and roughly 0.018% taken by the ten largest. Their recognized antigens are unknown. Points from the study as a whole: In every one of the four CD4+ subsets, TCRB CDR3s were moderately but significantly shorter in Type 1 diabetes patients.

The sequenced material came from naive CD4+ T cells from blood. These receptors came from a man aged 30-40 years with type 1 diabetes.

V is TRBV30 and J is TRBJ2-2; D might be TRBD2 (6 bases). The CDR3 is made up of 16 amino acids. The V and J ends lost 4 bases and 5 bases respectively, with 20 bases between them. Per the germline V gene, CDR1 is GTSNPN and CDR2 is SVGIG (reference sequence). CDR3 nucleotides: TGTGCCTGGACCGGGGGTGTTGTAGGACCGACCGGGGAGCTGTTTTTT. Translation gives CAWTGGVVGPTGELFF.

This chain connects TRBV27 to TRBJ1-2; tentative D call: TRBD1 (6 bases). Germline values: CDR1 MNHEY, CDR2 SMNVEV (reference sequence). The ends were cut back, 5 bases at V and 6 bases at J, with 10 bases in the middle. The CDR3 is 12 residues long. This CDR3 is CASSLTGNGYTF. CDR3 DNA sequence: TGTGCCAGCAGTCTCACAGGGAATGGCTACACCTTC.

The V call is TRBV29-1, the J call TRBJ2-1, with TRBD2 matching 11 bases. The CDR3 runs 14 residues. In germline, CDR1 is SQVTM, CDR2 ANQGSEA. J gave up 9 bases and V 4 bases, and 8 bases lay outside the gene matches. The CDR3 nucleotides read TGCAGCGTTGGACTAGCGGGGCTCTTCATTGAGCAGTTCTTC. It yields the protein CSVGLAGLFIEQFF.

The chain employs TRBV4-1 and TRBJ2-5; 8 bases align to TRBD1. CDR3 length: 13 residues. Germline V gene data show CDR1 as MGHRA and CDR2 as YSYEKL. Unmatched junction bases numbered 3, after V lost 4 bases and J lost 5 bases. The CDR3 region has the DNA TGCGCCAGCAGCCTACAGGGGGTGGAGACCCAGTACTTC. Its translation: CASSLQGVETQYF.

The chain carries TRBV28 and TRBJ1-5; D is ambiguous. This CDR3 spans 15 amino acids. The germline gives CDR1 MDHEN, CDR2 SYDVKM. Trimming stripped 4 bases from V and 2 bases from J, with 12 bases between. CDR3 sequence reads: CASSSPSVRNQPQHF. CDR3 nucleotides: TGTGCCAGCAGTTCCCCTTCGGTCCGCAATCAGCCCCAGCATTTT. Looking up the rest from reference TRBV28 and TRBJ1-5 gives the full variable domain: DVKVTQSSRYLVKRTGEKVFLECVQDMDHENMFWYRQDPGLGLRLIYFSYDVKMKEKGDIPEGYSVSREKKERFSLILESASTNQTSMYLCASSSPSVRNQPQHFGDGTRLSIL.

This chain uses TRBV9 with TRBJ2-1; tentative D call: TRBD2 (5 bases). V dropped 4 bases and J dropped 5 bases, with 16 bases sitting between them. CDR3 length: 15 amino acids. Germline assignment: CDR1 SGDLS and CDR2 YYNGEE. Written as DNA, the CDR3 is TGTGCCAGCAGCCCCAGTAGGTTAGCGAACAATGAGCAGTTCTTC. Protein: CASSPSRLANNEQFF. Using reference TRBV9 and TRBJ2-1 for the parts outside the CDR3, the full variable domain is DSGVTQTPKHLITATGQRVTLRCSPRSGDLSVYWYQQSLDQGLQFLIQYYNGEERAKGNILERFSAQQFPDLHSELNLSSLELGDSALYFCASSPSRLANNEQFFGPGTRLTVL.

This clone has just a few counts. The chain carries TRBV19 and TRBJ1-1; a possible D gene is TRBD1 (6 bases). With 3 bases removed from V and 9 bases from J, the gap between germline ends came to 11 bases. From germline, CDR1 is LNHDA and CDR2 SQIVND (reference sequence). This CDR3 has 12 amino acids. CDR3 sequence (DNA): TGTGCCAGTAGTATCCTGACAGGAAAAGCTTTCTTT. Protein: CASSILTGKAFF.

The V and J genes are TRBV4-3 and TRBJ2-7; 7 bases agree with TRBD2. Losses at the gene ends were 1 base for V and 4 bases for J; bases not matched to a gene: 7. The CDR3 is 15 residues long. Germline lookup yields CDR1 LGHNA and CDR2 YSLEER. Here the CDR3 reads CASSQAREGHYEQYF. CDR3 bases: TGCGCCAGCAGCCAAGCGAGGGAGGGCCATTACGAGCAGTACTTC.

The V gene is TRBV5-1, the J gene TRBJ1-4, with D unresolved. Between the trimmed V and J ends, which lost 2 bases and 2 bases, there was a span of 7 bases. Germline CDR1 SGHRS, CDR2 YFSETQ. The CDR3 spans 14 residues. CDR3 residues: CASSFGGTNEKLFF. CDR3 DNA: TGCGCCAGCAGCTTTGGCGGGACTAATGAAAAACTGTTTTTT.

In this sample, this clone turned up a few times. The chain is built from TRBV5-1 and TRBJ2-7; D is uncertain. With 4 bases removed from V and 0 bases from J, the gap between germline ends came to 11 bases. The CDR3 runs 14 residues. CDR1 SGHRS and CDR2 YFSETQ come from the germline V gene. The DNA for the CDR3 is TGCGCCAGCAGCCTAACGATGAGCTCCTACGAGCAGTACTTC. It codes for CASSLTMSSYEQYF.

The rearrangement uses TRBV7-9 and TRBJ2-7; 7 positions match TRBD1. The CDR3 sequence is 15 residues long. V trimming: 1 base; J trimming: 0 bases; junction bases outside the gene matches: 3. Germline CDR1 and CDR2: SEHNR and FQNEAQ (reference sequence). Here the CDR3 reads CASSLEGTVSYEQYF. The CDR3 DNA reads TGTGCCAGCAGCTTAGAAGGGACAGTCTCCTACGAGCAGTACTTC.

As regards this clone: This specimen includes other DNA sequences encoding the same CDR3. This chain connects TRBV28 to TRBJ2-7; 7 bases agree with TRBD1. The CDR3 covers 12 residues. The germline CDR1 and CDR2 sequences are MDHEN and SYDVKM. Trimming removed 8 bases from V and 5 bases from J; junction bases left unmatched: 6. The DNA of the CDR3 is TGTGCCAGCCGAACCACAGGGGACGAGCAGTACTTC. It is translated as CASRTTGDEQYF.

In its sample, this clone was seen a few times. The rearrangement uses TRBV2 and TRBJ1-1; D is ambiguous. The CDR3 covers 14 residues. With 2 bases removed from V and 1 base from J, the gap between germline ends came to 8 bases. Germline CDR1 is SNHLY and CDR2 is FYNNEI. DNA of the CDR3: TGTGCCAGCAGTGAACGCCAGGCGAACACTGAAGCTTTCTTT. It codes for CASSERQANTEAFF.

This clone was seen only a few times. The chain couples TRBV5-1 to TRBJ2-1, with 8 bases identical to TRBD2. Trimming removed 2 bases from V and 5 bases from J; junction bases left unmatched: 12. The CDR3 is made up of 17 amino acids. Germline-derived CDR1 and CDR2 are SGHRS and YFSETQ. This CDR3 reads CASSLLKASGSHNEQFF. CDR3 nucleotide sequence: TGCGCCAGCAGCTTATTAAAGGCTAGCGGGTCCCACAATGAGCAGTTCTTC.

The chain links TRBV27 to TRBJ1-1; unclear D gene. V lost 6 bases and J lost 1, with 12 bases in between. The CDR3 loop spans 14 amino acids. Germline V CDR1 and CDR2: MNHEY, SMNVEV (reference sequence). The CDR3 DNA reads as TGTGCCAGCAGCCTGAGGACTCAGAACACTGAAGCTTTCTTT. Amino acid sequence: CASSLRTQNTEAFF.

This clone was picked up a small number of times. The chain is built from TRBV9 and TRBJ2-1; D perhaps matches TRBD2 (5 bases). Between the trimmed V and J ends, which lost 0 bases and 7 bases, there was a span of 20 bases. The CDR3 runs 17 residues. Looked up from germline, CDR1 is SGDLS and CDR2 is YYNGEE. The CDR3 sequence: CASSVVSLPSPGNEQFF. CDR3 nucleotide sequence: TGTGCCAGCAGCGTAGTGTCTCTCCCTAGTCCGGGGAATGAGCAGTTCTTC.

This clone has just a few counts. This sample also contains other DNA sequences that code for the same CDR3. The chain joins TRBV28 to TRBJ2-7; 7 nucleotides agree with TRBD1. CDR3 length: 14 residues. V shed 1 base and J 1 base; nucleotides not matched to a gene: 1. CDR1 and CDR2 from the germline V gene are MDHEN and SYDVKM. CDR3 nucleotides: TGTGCCAGCAGTTTATCACAGGGGTCCTACGAGCAGTACTTC. This encodes CASSLSQGSYEQYF.

The sample holds a few counts of this clone. The CDR3 DNA reads TGTGCCTGGAGTTTAGCGGGAGCAGATACGCAGTATTTT. Translating it yields CAWSLAGADTQYF. The chain has TRBV30 and TRBJ2-3; 9 positions match TRBD2. CDR1 and CDR2 (germline): GTSNPN, SVGIG (reference sequence). The CDR3 runs to 13 residues. Trimming removed 2 bases from V and 4 bases from J; junction bases left unmatched: 1.